This paragraph covers one T cell receptor (beta chain) sequence. What antigen it recognizes has not been identified. It has no much larger one-base neighbor in the sample; base qualities were not kept. The sample comes from a study of Tregs in tolerant kidney transplant recipients (dated by TCRdb to about 2019). Notes on the research overall: Related donors were used in the transplants with nonmyeloablative bone marrow transplantation, and mixed chimerism was transient in the human trials. Before combined kidney and bone marrow transplantation, this study identified donor-specific regulatory T cells using TCRbeta sequencing and then followed those same cells after transplant. General study outcomes and caveats: The study was constrained by small patient numbers, and validation of the findings is required in larger populations and under other immunosuppression protocols. The most biologically relevant and donor-specific TCRbeta repertoire appeared to be identified by expanding Tregs with activated donor B cells. Because the PCR primers were changed over time for some patients, nucleotide-level comparison could not be performed across the samples from those patients. Biological reproducibility was not examined directly, but technical replication error appeared to be minimal. In tolerant patients, donor-specific Tregs expanded more than Tregs overall, which suggests antigen-driven rather than nonspecific expansion.

For TCRbeta CDR3 sequencing, genomic DNA was extracted from sorted cells using the QIAGEN DNeasy Blood and Tissue Kit. High-throughput TCRbeta CDR3 sequencing, including PCR amplification with bias correction and internal controls, was performed commercially through immunoSEQ. In the paper's pipeline: Unique productive TCRbeta sequences were defined by CDR3 nucleotide sequence where primers matched, otherwise by CDR3 amino acid sequence with Vbeta and Jbeta genes. To correct for sorting error, sequences found in more than one sorted population at a frequency ratio of 2:1 or less were discarded, and the remaining shared sequences were assigned to the population with the higher frequency. Donor-reactive sequences were defined as at least 5-fold expanded in CFSE-low cells versus unstimulated cells, with frequency of at least 0.01% in CFSE-low cells. Repertoire divergence was quantified by Jensen-Shannon divergence calculated from the top 100 TCRbeta sequences ranked by frequency. When a sample had multiple sequencing runs, each run was corrected for sorting error separately and the runs were then pooled. Held by TCRdb, this immuneACCESS table contains in-frame sequences only and omits some clones. Under half of the omission traces to an unresolved V gene where checked; the cause of the rest is unknown. Clonal size and the V and J genes are those of that table, whereas D and trimming came from the DNA. The sample yields about 110,000 clones; around 91% were counted once. The leading ten clones occupy around 0.35% of the sample.

The CDR3 spans 15 residues, from the cysteine through the phenylalanine. The retained sequence is limited to the CDR3, 45 bases, with the frame set at the first base. The germline V end is reduced by 5 bases and the J end by 1 base; junction bases left unmatched: 8. The germline V gene specifies SGHAT as CDR1 and FQNNGV as CDR2. The time point label, as the study defines it: blood sample drawn before combined kidney and bone marrow transplant. Thawed PBMCs were FACS-sorted into unstimulated Tregs (CD4+CD25+CD127-), CD4+ non-Tregs (CD4+CD25-), CD4 cells and CD8 cells. The patients were several recipients of combined kidney and bone marrow transplants from the ITN036ST trial, and samples were available only from these trial subjects. Healthy control blood was processed to PBMCs by Ficoll density gradient and cryopreserved, and patient PBMCs were collected before and after transplant.

The material sequenced was CD4+ T cells from blood, taken before the transplant. The receptor's source is a human donor who received a combined kidney and bone marrow transplant. The chain uses TRBV11-2 and TRBJ2-7; 7 junctional bases match TRBD1. The nucleotides read TGTGCCAGCAGCCAGGTCAAGGGGGCATCCTACGAGCAGTACTTC. This encodes CASSQVKGASYEQYF.